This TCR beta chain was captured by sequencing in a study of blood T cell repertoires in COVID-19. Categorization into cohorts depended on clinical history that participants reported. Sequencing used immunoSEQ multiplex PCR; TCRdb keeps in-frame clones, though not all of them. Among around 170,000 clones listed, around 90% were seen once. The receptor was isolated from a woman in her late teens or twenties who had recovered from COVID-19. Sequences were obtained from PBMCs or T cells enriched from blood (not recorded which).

CDR3: CASTLAGGIEQFF. The CDR3 DNA reads TGTGCCAGCACTCTAGCCGGGGGGATTGAGCAGTTCTTC. V usage is TRBV28 and J usage is TRBJ2-1, with 7 bases lining up with TRBD2. With V trimmed by 7 bases and J by 9 bases, 9 bases remained unmatched. Germline CDR1 MDHEN, CDR2 SYDVKM. This CDR3 comprises 13 residues.